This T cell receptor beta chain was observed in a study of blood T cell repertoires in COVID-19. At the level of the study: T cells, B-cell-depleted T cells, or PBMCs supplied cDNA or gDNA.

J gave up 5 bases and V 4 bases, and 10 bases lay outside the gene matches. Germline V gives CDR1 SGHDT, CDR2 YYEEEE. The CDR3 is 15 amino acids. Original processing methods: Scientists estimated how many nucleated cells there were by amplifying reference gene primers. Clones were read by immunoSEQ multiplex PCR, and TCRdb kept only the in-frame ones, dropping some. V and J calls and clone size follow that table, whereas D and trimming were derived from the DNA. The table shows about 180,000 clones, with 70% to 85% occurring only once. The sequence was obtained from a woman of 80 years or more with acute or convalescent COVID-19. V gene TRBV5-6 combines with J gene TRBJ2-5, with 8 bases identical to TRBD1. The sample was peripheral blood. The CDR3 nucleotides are TGTGCCAGCAGCATTACCAGGGGGCCCCTGGAGACCCAGTACTTC. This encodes CASSITRGPLETQYF.